This is a list of T cell receptor beta chains from one sample in a study of vaccination and CD4 T cells after COVID-19. Each CDR3 protein gets one entry after TCRdb re-called the PCR reads with MiXCR. The table lists more than 5,500 distinct CDR3 sequences, about 29% of them singletons. Their antigen targets remain unknown. The source material was CD4+ T cells from blood, cultured in vitro. The receptors were sampled from a human donor in good health. Both conserved end residues are part of each CDR3. D genes are given only for firm matches.

d_call j_call v_call cdr3_aa
. TRBJ2-7 TRBV20-1 CSASLEQSYTSYEQYF
. TRBJ1-2 TRBV12-3/TRBV12-4 CASTLGPTLGYGYTF
. TRBJ2-1 TRBV7-9 CASAWGSFDEQFF
TRBD1 TRBJ2-4 TRBV6-5 CASSYSTGAMDIQYF
TRBD2 TRBJ2-2 TRBV27 CASSLRTSGTGELFF
TRBD1 TRBJ1-4 TRBV29-1 CSGRQGKGEKLFF
. TRBJ1-2 TRBV12-3/TRBV12-4 CASSIDGVSGYTF
. TRBJ2-1 TRBV20-1 CSAGGRGPRWNEQFF
. TRBJ1-2 TRBV6-5 CASSSQGPYGYTF
. TRBJ1-2 TRBV12-3/TRBV12-4 CASSFSRDYGYTF
. TRBJ2-3 TRBV19 CASSPLAKGTDTQYF
TRBD1 TRBJ1-2 TRBV18 CASSLQGTASYGYTF
. TRBJ1-2 TRBV6-2/TRBV6-3 CASSYKGTHGYTF
. TRBJ2-7 TRBV7-9 CASSFRASYEQYF
TRBD1 TRBJ2-3 TRBV27 CASSFQTGNTDTQYF
TRBD2 TRBJ2-3 TRBV11-2 CASSSRLAVSTDTQYF
TRBD2 TRBJ2-3 TRBV6-1 CASSASGGNTDTQYF
. TRBJ1-1 TRBV3-1 CASSPTGPLNTEAFF
. TRBJ2-7 TRBV2 CASSATIYEQYF
. TRBJ2-7 TRBV27 CASSLGSGEQYF
. TRBJ1-2 TRBV6-4 CASSQGYGYTF
. TRBJ1-1 TRBV12-3/TRBV12-4 CASSLVGGGRTEAFF
. TRBJ1-2 TRBV2 CAVSEANYGYTF
TRBD1 TRBJ1-5 TRBV19 CASSIGQGASVYSNQPQHF
TRBD1 TRBJ1-1 TRBV7-9 CASSHRGSTEAFF
. TRBJ2-6 TRBV7-3 CASSPHGGSLSGANVLTF
TRBD1 TRBJ2-3 TRBV27 CASSSANRGGDTQYF
TRBD2 TRBJ2-3 TRBV20-1 CSAYAGTSGSDTQYF
. TRBJ2-3 TRBV2 CASSEGAGTDTQYF
. TRBJ2-7 TRBV5-1 CASSPGTPYEQYF
TRBD2 TRBJ2-7 TRBV10-1 CASSESTSGGYEQYF
TRBD1 TRBJ2-6 TRBV19 CASRTGVGANVLTF
TRBD1 TRBJ2-3 TRBV2 CASRRGRTGSDTQYF
TRBD1 TRBJ1-1 TRBV10-3 CAIRMGQGGPEAFF
. TRBJ1-5 TRBV6-1 CASSEPQANQPQHF
. TRBJ1-1 TRBV20-1 CSAPTPPPAFF
. TRBJ2-2 TRBV6-4 CASSEVGTGELFF
. TRBJ1-5 TRBV19 CASSLGLNQPQHF
TRBD1 TRBJ2-6 TRBV15 CATSRVPGTGNVLTF
TRBD1 TRBJ2-2 TRBV5-8 CASSRTGGANTGELFF
TRBD2 TRBJ2-7 TRBV7-8 CASSFLAGKTYEQYF
. TRBJ1-5 TRBV20-1 CSASNSQGGQPQHF
. TRBJ2-5 TRBV7-9 CASSLGVETQYF
TRBD1 TRBJ1-3 TRBV27 CASSKTGSGNTIYF
TRBD2 TRBJ2-3 TRBV4-1 CASSQGGFSTDTQYF
. TRBJ1-2 TRBV23-1 CASSRIGGRGYTF
TRBD1 TRBJ1-1 TRBV10-3 CAISVQGAPSIAEAFF
TRBD1 TRBJ1-2 TRBV19 CASSTDRVFGYTF
. TRBJ2-7 TRBV20-1 CSAREEGGGLSYEQYF
. TRBJ1-2 TRBV28 CASSFMDYGYTF
. TRBJ1-2 TRBV28 CASSQTGNGYGYTF
. TRBJ1-4 TRBV7-6 CASSSPGLGEKLFF
. TRBJ1-5 TRBV30 CAWCVGDQPQHF
. TRBJ1-2 TRBV5-1 CASSLNPRENYGYTF
. TRBJ1-2 TRBV20-1 CMSLVGTGYTF